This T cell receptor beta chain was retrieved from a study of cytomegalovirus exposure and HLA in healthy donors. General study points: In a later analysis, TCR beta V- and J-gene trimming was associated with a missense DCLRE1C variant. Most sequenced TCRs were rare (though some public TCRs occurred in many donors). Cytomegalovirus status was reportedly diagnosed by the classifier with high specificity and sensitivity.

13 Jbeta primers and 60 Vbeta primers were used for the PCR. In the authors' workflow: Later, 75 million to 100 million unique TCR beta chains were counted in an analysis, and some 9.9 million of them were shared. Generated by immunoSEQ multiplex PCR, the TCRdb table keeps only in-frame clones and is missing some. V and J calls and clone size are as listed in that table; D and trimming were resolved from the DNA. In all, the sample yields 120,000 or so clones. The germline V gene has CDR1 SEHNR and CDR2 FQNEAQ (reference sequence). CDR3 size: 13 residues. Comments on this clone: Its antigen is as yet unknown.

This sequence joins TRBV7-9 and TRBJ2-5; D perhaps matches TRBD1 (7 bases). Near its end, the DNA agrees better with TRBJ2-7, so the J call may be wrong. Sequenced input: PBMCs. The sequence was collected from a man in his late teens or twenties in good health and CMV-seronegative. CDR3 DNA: TGTGCCAGCAGCTTAGGGCAGGGGGGCGAGCAGTACTTC. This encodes CASSLGQGGEQYF.